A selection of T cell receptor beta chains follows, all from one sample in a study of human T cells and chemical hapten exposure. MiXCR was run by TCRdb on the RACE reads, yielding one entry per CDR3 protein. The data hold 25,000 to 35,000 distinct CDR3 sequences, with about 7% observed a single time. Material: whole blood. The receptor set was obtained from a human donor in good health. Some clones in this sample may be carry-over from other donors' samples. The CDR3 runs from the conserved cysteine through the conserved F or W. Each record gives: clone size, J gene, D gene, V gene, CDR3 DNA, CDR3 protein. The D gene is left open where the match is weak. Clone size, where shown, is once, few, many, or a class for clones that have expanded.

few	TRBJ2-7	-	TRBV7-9	TGTGCCAGCAGCGCCGAAGGGGCGGGGGAGCAGTACTTC	CASSAEGAGEQYF
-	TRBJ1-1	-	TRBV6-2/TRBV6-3	TGTGCCAGCAGTAGGGCAGGGTCAAGCACTGAAGCTTTCTTT	CASSRAGSSTEAFF
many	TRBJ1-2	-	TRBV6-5	TGTGCCAGCAGTTCATCAGGGAGCGACTATGGCTACACCTTC	CASSSSGSDYGYTF
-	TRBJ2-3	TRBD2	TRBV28	TGTGCCAGCAGTATTTGGGAAGGACTAGGGTCGCGCACAGATACGCAGTATTTT	CASSIWEGLGSRTDTQYF
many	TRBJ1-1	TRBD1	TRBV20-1	TGCAGTGCTAGAGATTCAGGACAGGGGGCGGACACTGAAGCTTTCTTT	CSARDSGQGADTEAFF
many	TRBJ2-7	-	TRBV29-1	TGCAGCGTCCAGGGGGGGGGCCCCGCCTACGAGCAGTACTTC	CSVQGGGPAYEQYF
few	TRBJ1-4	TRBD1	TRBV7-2	TGTGCCAGCAGCCTGGGGACAGGATTAGAAAAACTGTTTTTT	CASSLGTGLEKLFF
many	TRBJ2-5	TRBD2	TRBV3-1	TGTGCCAGCAGACGGGACTACCTCCAAGAGACCCAGTACTTC	CASRRDYLQETQYF
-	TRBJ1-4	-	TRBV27	TGTGCCAGCAGTTTATCCGCCGGGTACAATGAAAAACTGTTTTTT	CASSLSAGYNEKLFF
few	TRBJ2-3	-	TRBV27	TGTGCCAGCAGCTGGTCCCGTGGAGGGACAGATACGCAGTATTTT	CASSWSRGGTDTQYF
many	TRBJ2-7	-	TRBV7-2	TGTGCCAGCAGCTTAGGCTCGGGGGCCTACGAGCAGTACTTC	CASSLGSGAYEQYF
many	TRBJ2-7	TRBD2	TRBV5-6	TGTGCCAGCAGCTTGGCGGATAGCGGGAGCGAGCAGTACTTC	CASSLADSGSEQYF
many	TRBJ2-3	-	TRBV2	TGTGCCAGCAGGTCGTGGAGTAGCACAGATACGCAGTATTTT	CASRSWSSTDTQYF
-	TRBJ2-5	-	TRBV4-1	TGCGCCAGCAGCATGGACCCTCGGAACTTCGAGACCCAGTACTTC	CASSMDPRNFETQYF
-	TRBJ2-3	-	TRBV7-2	TGTGCCAGCAGCCTGCTAGGGGAGAGAGATACGCAGTATTTT	CASSLLGERDTQYF
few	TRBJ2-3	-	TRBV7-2	TGTGCCAGCAGCTCATCGGGACTCCCCCCCAATACGCAGTATTTT	CASSSSGLPPNTQYF